This TCR beta chain came from a study of blood T cell repertoires in COVID-19. Study details: COVID-19 samples from acute and convalescent phases originated in the United States, Italy and Spain. The cDNA or gDNA used as material had been derived from T cells, B-cell-depleted T cells, or PBMCs.

Germline CDR1 reads LNHDA; CDR2 reads SQIVND (reference sequence). J lost 6 bases, V lost 5 bases, and 11 bases had no gene match. The CDR3 sequence is 15 residues long. Here immunoSEQ multiplex PCR was the method, and the copy in TCRdb shows in-frame clones only, minus some. Of around 150,000 clones listed, approximately 79% were seen once; the top ten hold roughly a fifth. This clonotype was sampled from a woman of 80 years or more with acute or convalescent COVID-19. The chain is built from TRBV19 and TRBJ2-7; 9 bases map to TRBD1. The sequencing sample was made of peripheral blood. The CDR3 here is CASSSAGTGMGEQYF. The CDR3 DNA is TGTGCCAGTAGTTCCGCCGGGACAGGGATGGGCGAGCAGTACTTC.